These T cell receptor beta chains were read from a single sample in a study of CD8+CD57+ T cells in acquired aplastic anemia. Each CDR3 protein is one row after TCRdb ran MiXCR on the reads. The sample lists more than 150,000 distinct CDR3 sequences; around 47% were seen once. Material: sorted CD4+, CD8+, or CD8+CD57+ T cells (not recorded which) from PBMCs. The receptors stem from a human donor with aplastic anemia. Both conserved end residues are part of each CDR3. Each record gives: CDR3 protein, CDR3 DNA, D gene, CDR3 length, clone size, V gene, J gene. The D gene is left open where the match is weak. A row's size may be missing; if present it is once, few, many or a size class.

CASSRMGDTQYF	TGTGCCAGCAGCCGTATGGGAGATACGCAGTATTTT	-	12	-	TRBV7-2	TRBJ2-3
CASSREVAGAAQYF	TGTGCCAGCAGCCGAGAGGTAGCGGGAGCGGCCCAGTACTTC	TRBD2	14	few	TRBV7-8	TRBJ2-5
CASSLGLGAVTYEQYF	TGTGCCAGCAGCTTGGGTCTCGGCGCGGTGACCTACGAGCAGTACTTC	-	16	many	TRBV7-2	TRBJ2-7
CASSLTQGNYEQYF	TGTGCCAGCAGCTTAACGCAGGGTAACTACGAGCAGTACTTC	-	14	-	TRBV7-9	TRBJ2-7
CSVGRANTEAFF	TGCAGCGTTGGACGGGCGAACACTGAAGCTTTCTTT	-	12	once	TRBV29-1	TRBJ1-1
CASARPGSSVNTIYF	TGTGCCAGCGCCCGGCCGGGGAGTTCTGTAAACACCATATATTTT	-	15	-	TRBV2	TRBJ1-3
CSVFGLDVTDTQYF	TGCAGCGTATTCGGACTGGATGTGACAGATACGCAGTATTTT	-	14	-	TRBV29-1	TRBJ2-3
CATSRVLYSPLHF	TGTGCCACCAGCAGAGTTTTGTATTCACCCCTCCACTTT	-	13	few	TRBV15	TRBJ1-6
CASSCGYTF	TGCGCCAGCAGTTGTGGCTACACCTTC	-	9	-	TRBV10-1	TRBJ1-2
CASRRTGVREQYF	TGTGCCAGCAGGCGGACAGGGGTGAGGGAGCAGTACTTC	TRBD1	13	many	TRBV2	TRBJ2-7
CASSPRGDQPQHF	TGTGCCAGCAGCCCCAGGGGGGATCAGCCCCAGCATTTT	TRBD1	13	-	TRBV7-2	TRBJ1-5
CASSVTGTSGRGGDTQYF	TGTGCCAGCAGCGTAACCGGGACTAGCGGGAGGGGAGGGGATACGCAGTATTTT	TRBD2	18	-	TRBV9	TRBJ2-3
CASTYYSGGDTEAFF	TGTGCCAGTACGTACTACTCAGGGGGGGACACTGAAGCTTTCTTT	TRBD1	15	-	TRBV19	TRBJ1-1
CASSPRDRDGNTIYF	TGTGCCAGCTCACCCCGGGACAGAGATGGAAACACCATATATTTT	TRBD1	15	-	TRBV18	TRBJ1-3
CASSQGQGRGSPLHF	TGTGCCAGCAGCCAGGGACAGGGAAGGGGTTCACCCCTCCACTTT	TRBD1	15	many	TRBV11-3	TRBJ1-6
CASSQDQTVSSYEQYF	TGTGCCAGCAGCCAAGACCAGACGGTGAGCTCCTACGAGCAGTACTTC	-	16	many	TRBV7-8	TRBJ2-7
CASSFLAGFTGELFF	TGCGCCAGCAGCTTCCTAGCGGGATTCACCGGGGAGCTGTTTTTT	TRBD2	15	-	TRBV5-1	TRBJ2-2
CASSWGQRNTEAFF	TGTGCCAGCAGCTGGGGACAGAGGAACACTGAAGCTTTCTTT	TRBD1	14	-	TRBV7-9	TRBJ1-1
CATSSSRSGQGNTEAFF	TGTGCCACCAGCAGCTCCAGGTCGGGACAGGGGAACACTGAAGCTTTCTTT	TRBD1	17	once	TRBV15	TRBJ1-1
CAISAMNTEAFF	TGTGCCATCAGCGCTATGAACACTGAAGCTTTCTTT	-	12	-	TRBV10-3	TRBJ1-1
CAISTTGLGEQYF	TGTGCCATCAGTACAACGGGACTAGGCGAGCAGTACTTC	TRBD2	13	-	TRBV10-3	TRBJ2-7
CASGLVLAENTGELFF	TGTGCTAGTGGTTTGGTACTAGCAGAAAACACCGGGGAGCTGTTTTTT	-	16	few	TRBV12-5	TRBJ2-2
CSAWGTGGSPLHF	TGCAGTGCATGGGGAACAGGGGGTTCACCCCTCCACTTT	TRBD1	13	few	TRBV20-1	TRBJ1-6
CATSHPQGGHNEQFF	TGTGCCACCAGCCATCCGCAGGGGGGGCACAATGAGCAGTTCTTC	-	15	-	TRBV15	TRBJ2-1
CASSLVPGVEETQYF	TGCGCCAGCAGCTTGGTACCCGGGGTTGAAGAGACCCAGTACTTC	-	15	many	TRBV5-1	TRBJ2-5
CASSYTTFSVILTEAFF	TGTGCCAGCAGTTACACCACGTTTTCGGTGATTCTCACTGAAGCTTTCTTT	-	17	once	TRBV6-5	TRBJ1-1
CASSYSKRGRTEAFF	TGTGCCAGCAGTTACTCGAAGAGGGGTCGAACTGAAGCTTTCTTT	-	15	many	TRBV6-5	TRBJ1-1
CAISASGQGWGYTF	TGTGCCATCAGTGCATCGGGACAGGGGTGGGGCTACACCTTC	TRBD1	14	-	TRBV10-3	TRBJ1-2
CSVAGSNQPQHF	TGCAGCGTTGCTGGGAGCAATCAGCCCCAGCATTTT	-	12	-	TRBV29-1	TRBJ1-5
CAISESMGNEAQPQHF	TGTGCCATCAGTGAGTCGATGGGGAATGAGGCTCAGCCCCAGCATTTT	-	16	few	TRBV10-3	TRBJ1-5
CASGYLRQMNTEAFF	TGTGCCAGTGGGTACCTCAGACAGATGAACACTGAAGCTTTCTTT	-	15	-	TRBV19	TRBJ1-1
CASSPFGQGTDTQYF	TGTGCCAGCAGCCCGTTCGGACAGGGAACAGATACGCAGTATTTT	TRBD1	15	-	TRBV11-2	TRBJ2-3
CSAPPTRQETQYF	TGCAGTGCTCCTCCGACTAGACAAGAGACCCAGTACTTC	-	13	many	TRBV20-1	TRBJ2-5
CASNSQTYQPQHF	TGTGCCAGCAACTCTCAGACTTATCAGCCCCAGCATTTT	-	13	-	TRBV7-2	TRBJ1-5
CASSLSLVQPQHF	TGTGCCAGCAGCTTAAGTTTGGTTCAGCCCCAGCATTTT	-	13	-	TRBV7-2	TRBJ1-5
CASSFQGGSGELFF	TGTGCCAGCAGCTTTCAGGGCGGGTCCGGGGAGCTGTTTTTT	-	14	many	TRBV7-2	TRBJ2-2
CSGSITSLHRGDTQYF	TGCAGTGGTAGCATCACTAGCCTCCATCGCGGGGATACGCAGTATTTT	-	16	-	TRBV20-1	TRBJ2-3
CSVAVSYEQYF	TGCAGCGTTGCCGTTTCCTACGAGCAGTACTTC	-	11	-	TRBV29-1	TRBJ2-7
CASSIVAGGGGYTF	TGTGCCAGTAGTATAGTAGCAGGGGGCGGCGGCTACACCTTC	TRBD1	14	many	TRBV19	TRBJ1-2
CASSDGGAGEQFF	TGTGCCAGCAGTGATGGTGGGGCTGGGGAGCAGTTCTTC	-	13	-	TRBV2	TRBJ2-1
CASSQDPRDSYNEQFF	TGCGCCAGCAGCCAAGATCCCAGGGACTCCTACAATGAGCAGTTCTTC	-	16	many	TRBV4-1	TRBJ2-1
CASSEGGGTSGYDQYF	TGTGCCAGCAGTGAAGGTGGAGGGACTAGCGGCTACGATCAGTACTTC	TRBD2	16	-	TRBV2	TRBJ2-7
CATSESRGRDEQYF	TGTGCCACCAGCGAGTCTCGAGGGCGGGACGAGCAGTACTTC	-	14	-	TRBV15	TRBJ2-7
CASSVGGTWGEQFF	TGTGCCAGCAGCGTAGGGGGGACCTGGGGTGAGCAGTTCTTC	-	14	-	TRBV9	TRBJ2-1
CASSLTGATDTQYF	TGTGCCAGCAGCTTGACAGGGGCCACAGATACGCAGTATTTT	TRBD1	14	many	TRBV11-2	TRBJ2-3
CSASVSGHTDTQYF	TGCAGTGCTAGCGTTAGCGGCCACACAGATACGCAGTATTTT	-	14	many	TRBV20-1	TRBJ2-3
CASRMAGELFF	TGTGCCAGCAGAATGGCCGGGGAGCTGTTTTTT	-	11	few	TRBV27	TRBJ2-2
CASSQQGLGTSGSYNEQFF	TGTGCCAGCAGCCAACAAGGGCTGGGGACTAGCGGAAGTTACAATGAGCAGTTCTTC	TRBD2	19	-	TRBV14	TRBJ2-1
CASGGLSPYEQYF	TGTGCTAGTGGGGGACTATCGCCCTACGAGCAGTACTTC	TRBD2	13	many	TRBV12-5	TRBJ2-7
CASSVATGGETQYF	TGTGCCAGCAGCGTAGCTACAGGTGGAGAGACCCAGTACTTC	-	14	many	TRBV9	TRBJ2-5